This TCR beta chain was found in a study of blood T cell repertoires in COVID-19. The wider study: Researchers got acute and convalescent COVID-19 samples from the United States, Italy and Spain. T cells, B-cell-depleted T cells, or PBMCs supplied cDNA or gDNA.

Germline V gene lookup returns CDR1 SGHTS and CDR2 YDEGEE. The V and J ends lost 1 base and 4 bases respectively, with 9 bases between them. The CDR3 length is 14 residues. Authors' processing steps: Researchers report that nucleated cell counts were estimated from reference gene primer amplification. TCRdb's copy holds only in-frame clones and misses some; the assay was immunoSEQ multiplex PCR. Clonal size and the V and J genes are those of that table, whereas D and trimming came from the DNA. This sample yields roughly 140,000 clones, of which more than 65% are seen a single time; 3.5% to 4.5% belongs to the top ten.

Specimen: peripheral blood. The receptor's source is a man between 60 and 75 years old with acute or convalescent COVID-19. V is TRBV5-8 and J is TRBJ1-3, with no clear D. The CDR3 loop is CASSLRTRGNTIYF. CDR3 bases: TGTGCCAGCAGCTTGAGAACACGCGGAAACACCATATATTTT.